A selection of T cell receptor beta chains follows, all from one sample in a study of T cell repertoires in cytomegalovirus infection. TCRdb reanalysed the reads using MiXCR and keeps one entry per CDR3 protein. Counted here are roughly 700,000 distinct CDR3 sequences, about 30% occurring once; the ten biggest clones make up around a sixth. For these receptors, no antigen is known. Here the sequenced sample was cultured PBMCs, taken from culture after CMV antigen stimulation. The receptor set was obtained from a human donor in good health (CMV status not recorded). Some clones in this sample may be carry-over from other donors' samples. CDR3s include the opening cysteine and the closing phenylalanine or tryptophan. The D gene is left open where the match is weak. Clone size is shown for a subset of rows, as once, few, many or a class of expanded clone.

clone size: NA
D gene: NA
J gene: TRBJ1-1
V gene: TRBV12-3/TRBV12-4
CDR3 protein: CASRKVLNTEAFF
CDR3 DNA: TGTGCCAGCAGGAAGGTACTGAACACTGAAGCTTTCTTT

clone size: NA
D gene: TRBD1
J gene: TRBJ1-5
V gene: TRBV6-1
CDR3 protein: CASTGTGGRSNQPQHF
CDR3 DNA: TGTGCCAGCACGGGGACAGGGGGAAGGAGCAATCAGCCCCAGCATTTT

clone size: NA
D gene: TRBD2
J gene: TRBJ2-3
V gene: TRBV5-4
CDR3 protein: CASSLQGGREGDTQYF
CDR3 DNA: TGTGCCAGCAGCTTGCAGGGCGGGAGGGAAGGAGATACGCAGTATTTT

clone size: NA
D gene: TRBD1
J gene: TRBJ1-6
V gene: TRBV7-2
CDR3 protein: CASRGQPNSPLHF
CDR3 DNA: TGTGCCAGCAGGGGACAGCCGAATTCACCCCTCCACTTT

clone size: NA
D gene: NA
J gene: TRBJ1-2
V gene: TRBV11-1
CDR3 protein: CASSRDAANYGYTF
CDR3 DNA: TGTGCCAGCAGCCGGGACGCTGCTAACTATGGCTACACCTTC

clone size: NA
D gene: TRBD2
J gene: TRBJ2-5
V gene: TRBV20-1
CDR3 protein: CSALSGGTQYF
CDR3 DNA: TGCAGTGCCCTAAGCGGGGGGACCCAGTACTTC

clone size: few
D gene: TRBD2
J gene: TRBJ2-3
V gene: TRBV6-1
CDR3 protein: CASRRGTSGGTTDTQYF
CDR3 DNA: TGTGCCAGCCGACGCGGGACTAGCGGGGGAACCACAGATACGCAGTATTTT

clone size: few
D gene: TRBD2
J gene: TRBJ2-3
V gene: TRBV15
CDR3 protein: CATSTLVAGLDVYTQYF
CDR3 DNA: TGTGCCACCAGCACATTAGTAGCGGGACTAGATGTATATACGCAGTATTTT

clone size: NA
D gene: NA
J gene: TRBJ1-6
V gene: TRBV6-6
CDR3 protein: CASSYSGEGGRSPLHF
CDR3 DNA: TGTGCCAGCAGTTACTCCGGGGAGGGGGGGCGGTCACCCCTCCACTTT

clone size: few
D gene: NA
J gene: TRBJ1-6
V gene: TRBV7-6
CDR3 protein: CASSPQGSSYNSPLHF
CDR3 DNA: TGTGCCAGCAGCCCTCAGGGAAGCTCCTATAATTCACCCCTCCACTTT

clone size: few
D gene: NA
J gene: TRBJ1-4
V gene: TRBV6-1
CDR3 protein: CASSEGDRNRINEKLFF
CDR3 DNA: TGTGCCAGCAGTGAAGGTGACCGGAACCGGATTAATGAAAAACTGTTTTTT

clone size: few
D gene: TRBD1
J gene: TRBJ1-6
V gene: TRBV27
CDR3 protein: CASRLGTATTYNSPLHF
CDR3 DNA: TGTGCCAGCAGGCTAGGGACAGCGACCACCTATAATTCACCCCTCCACTTT

clone size: many
D gene: NA
J gene: TRBJ1-1
V gene: TRBV7-2
CDR3 protein: CASSLDTKSNTEAFF
CDR3 DNA: TGTGCCAGCAGCTTGGACACTAAATCGAACACTGAAGCTTTCTTT

clone size: NA
D gene: TRBD2
J gene: TRBJ2-7
V gene: TRBV5-4
CDR3 protein: CASSPKAGVGYEQYF
CDR3 DNA: TGTGCCAGCAGCCCCAAAGCGGGAGTAGGGTACGAGCAGTACTTC

clone size: NA
D gene: NA
J gene: TRBJ2-7
V gene: TRBV28
CDR3 protein: CASEGSYEQYF
CDR3 DNA: TGTGCCAGCGAGGGTTCGTACGAGCAGTACTTC

clone size: NA
D gene: NA
J gene: TRBJ2-5
V gene: TRBV7-8
CDR3 protein: CASSQGSRVDF
CDR3 DNA: TGTGCCAGCAGCCAAGGGAGCAGGGTTGACTTC

clone size: NA
D gene: NA
J gene: TRBJ1-2
V gene: TRBV5-3
CDR3 protein: CASSLGGRTNYGYTF
CDR3 DNA: TGTGCCAGCAGCTTGGGAGGAAGAACTAACTATGGCTACACCTTC

clone size: once
D gene: NA
J gene: TRBJ1-1
V gene: TRBV7-9
CDR3 protein: CASSQSSLGTEAFF
CDR3 DNA: TGTGCCAGCAGTCAAAGCAGCCTGGGAACTGAAGCTTTCTTT

clone size: few
D gene: TRBD2
J gene: TRBJ2-2
V gene: TRBV6-5
CDR3 protein: CASSYAGLAGVTGELFF
CDR3 DNA: TGTGCCAGCAGTTACGCTGGACTAGCGGGAGTCACCGGGGAGCTGTTTTTT

clone size: NA
D gene: TRBD1
J gene: TRBJ2-1
V gene: TRBV4-1
CDR3 protein: CASSQVTGSDEQFF
CDR3 DNA: TGCGCCAGCAGCCAAGTGACAGGGTCTGATGAGCAGTTCTTC

clone size: NA
D gene: TRBD1
J gene: TRBJ1-2
V gene: TRBV12-3/TRBV12-4
CDR3 protein: CASSTTGGYGYTF
CDR3 DNA: TGTGCCAGCAGCACTACAGGGGGCTATGGCTACACCTTC

clone size: many
D gene: NA
J gene: TRBJ2-7
V gene: TRBV7-6
CDR3 protein: CASSPLEDRSGANEQYF
CDR3 DNA: TGTGCCAGCAGCCCTCTAGAGGACAGGTCGGGAGCCAACGAGCAGTACTTC

clone size: NA
D gene: TRBD2
J gene: TRBJ2-1
V gene: TRBV20-1
CDR3 protein: CSARLAGGPSSYNEQFF
CDR3 DNA: TGCAGTGCCAGACTAGCGGGGGGGCCGAGCTCCTACAATGAGCAGTTCTTC

clone size: few
D gene: NA
J gene: TRBJ1-1
V gene: TRBV12-3/TRBV12-4
CDR3 protein: CASNYFSQNTEAFF
CDR3 DNA: TGTGCCAGCAACTATTTTTCGCAAAACACTGAAGCTTTCTTT

clone size: NA
D gene: TRBD2
J gene: TRBJ2-1
V gene: TRBV12-3/TRBV12-4
CDR3 protein: CASIPHGLAYNEQFF
CDR3 DNA: TGTGCCAGCATCCCCCATGGACTAGCCTACAATGAGCAGTTCTTC

clone size: NA
D gene: TRBD2
J gene: TRBJ2-1
V gene: TRBV5-1
CDR3 protein: CASSLGTSGPNEQFF
CDR3 DNA: TGCGCCAGCAGCTTGGGTACTAGCGGGCCAAATGAGCAGTTCTTC

clone size: NA
D gene: NA
J gene: TRBJ1-5
V gene: TRBV4-3
CDR3 protein: CASSQGTGLGDQPQHF
CDR3 DNA: TGCGCCAGCAGCCAAGGAACAGGTCTAGGGGATCAGCCCCAGCATTTT

clone size: once
D gene: TRBD2
J gene: TRBJ2-1
V gene: TRBV12-3/TRBV12-4
CDR3 protein: CASSFLAGMGANEQFF
CDR3 DNA: TGTGCCAGCAGTTTTCTAGCGGGGATGGGGGCCAATGAGCAGTTCTTC